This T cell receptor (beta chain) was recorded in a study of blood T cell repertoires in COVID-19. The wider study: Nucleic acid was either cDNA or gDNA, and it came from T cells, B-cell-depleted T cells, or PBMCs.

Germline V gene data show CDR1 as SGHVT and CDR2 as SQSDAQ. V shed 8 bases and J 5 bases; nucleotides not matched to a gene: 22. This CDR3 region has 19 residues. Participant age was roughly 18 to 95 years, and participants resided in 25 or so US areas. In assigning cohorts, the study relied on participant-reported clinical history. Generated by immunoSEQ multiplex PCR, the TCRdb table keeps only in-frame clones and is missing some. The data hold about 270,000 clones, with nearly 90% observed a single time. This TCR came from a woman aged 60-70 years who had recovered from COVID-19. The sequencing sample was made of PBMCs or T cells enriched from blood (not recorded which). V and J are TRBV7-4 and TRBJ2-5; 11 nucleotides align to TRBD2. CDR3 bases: TGTGCCAGCTTATGTAGGGGGACTAGCGGACTACCCAGGCGGGAGACCCAGTACTTC. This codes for CASLCRGTSGLPRRETQYF.